The subject of this entry is one T cell receptor beta chain. This clone appeared many times. Its antigen is not yet known. Base qualities were left out, and no much larger clone turns up one base away. Sequences SGDLS (CDR1) and YYNGEE (CDR2) are obtained from the germline V gene. Including cysteine and phenylalanine, the CDR3 has 16 amino acids. CDR3 DNA is the only sequence kept; it has 48 bases, read in frame from the first base. The trim is 0 bases for V and 7 bases for J, with a gap of 17 bases between the germline ends. No treatment had been received by any patient before thyroid surgery. Patient clinical samples collected from about 2012 to 2018 were retrospectively analysed using T-cell receptor beta sequencing. This sample is part of a study of metastatic and nonmetastatic thyroid tumors (dated by TCRdb to the early 2020s). Background on the whole study: For patients with malignant and with benign thyroid disease, the researchers compared repertoires between peripheral blood samples and tumor or nodule tissue samples.

On the study overall, not on this receptor specifically: TCR beta diversity was reported as significantly higher in malignant tumors than in benign nodules, in both blood and tumor samples.

The library was built by means of PCR. The run used an Illumina HiSeq 4000. High-throughput sequencing was used to profile the CDR3 region of the TCR beta-chain in every patient. The authors' pipeline ran thus. The researchers built a classifier to tell apart papillary thyroid cancer patients with distant metastasis, based on CDR3 differences among clinicopathological groups. Repertoire diversity was assessed with the Shannon index, and tumor-blood repertoire similarity with the Morisita-Horn index. TCRdb took the public reads, trimmed them with fastp at Q25, ran MiXCR for clone calling and kept in-frame beta chains. TCRdb's processing, not the authors' own work, is the source of the V and J calls. This sample gives about 36,000 clones in total; under 25% of them show up just once. About 16% of the sample lies in the top ten.

This clonotype was obtained from a female donor with papillary thyroid cancer or a benign thyroid nodule (not recorded which). Some clones in this sample may be carry-over from other donors' samples. The chain employs TRBV9 and TRBJ2-1; the D segment could be TRBD2, given 6 matching bases. The sequenced material came from blood. The sequence in DNA is TGTGCCAGCAGCGTAGCTGGCAGGACGGCGGGGAATGAGCAGTTCTTC. The translation is CASSVAGRTAGNEQFF. Joined to the reference TRBV9 and TRBJ2-1 proteins, this CDR3 gives the full variable domain: DSGVTQTPKHLITATGQRVTLRCSPRSGDLSVYWYQQSLDQGLQFLIQYYNGEERAKGNILERFSAQQFPDLHSELNLSSLELGDSALYFCASSVAGRTAGNEQFFGPGTRLTVL.